This T cell receptor beta chain is drawn from a study of a mutant IDH1 vaccine in newly diagnosed glioma. The overall study: Males made up around 62% and females about 38% of treated patients, whose mean age was roughly 40 years. It was radiotherapy, temozolomide, or both that patients received previously, with most receiving both.

V trimming: 5 bases; J trimming: 3 bases; junction bases outside the gene matches: 6. The CDR3 runs 14 residues. The V gene's germline CDR1 is MNHEY and CDR2 SVGAGI. Comment on this clone: As yet, its antigen is unknown.

Time point in this sample: week 5, during vaccination. Every vaccination contained 300 ug of the mutant IDH1 20-mer peptide and was paired with topical imiquimod. Donors had new IDH1-mutant astrocytomas of WHO grade 3 or 4 (ATRX-lost). Clones were sequenced by immunoSEQ multiplex PCR, and TCRdb holds only the in-frame ones, with some missing. Of some 37,000 clones listed, around 82% were seen once; the top ten hold around 5.5%. The study's findings and limits: Top-clonotype changes in peripheral T cells seemed unrelated to pseudoprogression.

The sequence was collected from a man aged 35 to 55 with glioma. The specimen was PBMCs, collected from a glioma patient whose treatment included an IDH1 peptide vaccine. V usage is TRBV6-5 and J usage is TRBJ1-1, with TRBD1 matching over 7 bases. CDR3 loop: CASSTGELHTEAFF. In DNA form, the CDR3 reads TGTGCCAGCAGTACAGGGGAATTGCACACTGAAGCTTTCTTT.